These 3 T cell receptor beta chains originate from one sample sequenced in a study of lymphopenia after photon versus proton radiotherapy. The data were produced by immunoSEQ multiplex PCR, yet TCRdb's version contains in-frame clones alone and is incomplete. Here the sample spans about 50,000 clones, more than 85% being singletons. Source: peripheral blood, taken from a patient treated with photon-based radiotherapy. The receptor source for this set is a woman between 40 and 50 years old with cholangiocarcinoma.

The chain combines TRBV29-1 with TRBJ2-7, with D possibly being TRBD2 (5 bases). The CDR3 is 15 amino acids. Trimming took off 5 bases at V and 4 bases at J, with 21 bases between the two ends. CDR1 and CDR2 from the germline V gene are SQVTM and ANQGSEA. CDR3 DNA: TGCAGCGTTCTGAAATTGGCGGGTTTTCTTTACGAGCAGTACTTC. It codes for CSVLKLAGFLYEQYF.

This clone turned up a few times. J is TRBJ1-3 and V is TRBV20-1; 10 bases line up with TRBD1. This CDR3 has 11 amino acids. J gave up 10 bases and V 6 bases, and 3 bases lay outside the gene matches. Germline-derived CDR1 and CDR2 are DFQATT and SNEGSKA (reference sequence). The CDR3: CSAGTGETIYF. CDR3 DNA sequence: TGCAGTGCCGGGACAGGGGAAACCATATATTTT.

This chain connects TRBV19 to TRBJ1-1; TRBD1 is a possible D gene (5 bases). Per the germline V gene, CDR1 is LNHDA and CDR2 is SQIVND (reference sequence). The CDR3 has 18 residues. V gave up 5 bases and J gave up 1 base, with 23 bases separating them. CDR3 amino acids: CASSPSTGIGTQNTEAFF. DNA for the CDR3: TGTGCCAGTAGTCCCTCCACAGGTATTGGGACGCAGAACACTGAAGCTTTCTTT.